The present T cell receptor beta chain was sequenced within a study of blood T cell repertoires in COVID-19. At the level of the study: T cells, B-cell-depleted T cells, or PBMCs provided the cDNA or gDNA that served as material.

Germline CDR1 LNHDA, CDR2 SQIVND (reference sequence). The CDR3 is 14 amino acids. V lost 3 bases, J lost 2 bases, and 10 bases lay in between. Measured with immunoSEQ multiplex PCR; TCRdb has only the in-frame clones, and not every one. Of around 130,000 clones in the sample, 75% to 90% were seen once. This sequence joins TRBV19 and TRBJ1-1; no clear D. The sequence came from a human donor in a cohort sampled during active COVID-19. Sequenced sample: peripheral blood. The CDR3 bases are TGTGCCAGTAGTATTAATGTCAGAAACACTGAAGCTTTCTTT. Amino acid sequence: CASSINVRNTEAFF.